This TCR beta chain comes out of a study of blood T cell repertoires in COVID-19. Study at large: The analysed material was cDNA or gDNA that came from T cells, B-cell-depleted T cells, or PBMCs.

In the authors' workflow: It was from reference gene primer amplification that nucleated cell counts were estimated. Sequencing was performed with immunoSEQ multiplex PCR; in TCRdb, only in-frame clones are kept and a portion is missing. The D gene and trimming were derived from the DNA, and the V and J assignments and clone size from that table. The data contain about 240,000 clones, roughly nine tenths of them seen just once; the ten biggest clones take up under 6.5%. With V trimmed by 4 bases and J by 6 bases, 8 bases remained unmatched. Germline CDR1 reads SNHLY; CDR2 reads FYNNEI. The CDR3 has 14 residues.

The receptor comes from a man in his 60s with acute or convalescent COVID-19. Sequenced material: peripheral blood. This chain uses TRBV2 with TRBJ2-5; 7 bases fit TRBD2. The CDR3 loop is CASSVGLVDQTQYF. The CDR3 nucleotides read TGTGCCAGCAGTGTAGGACTAGTCGACCAGACCCAGTACTTC. The full variable domain, rest sourced from reference TRBV2 and TRBJ2-5, is EPEVTQTPSHQVTQMGQEVILRCVPISNHLYFYWYRQILGQKVEFLVSFYNNEISEKSEIFDDQFSVERPDGSNFTLKIRSTKLEDSAMYFCASSVGLVDQTQYFGPGTRLLVL.